This TCR beta chain comes out of a study of T cells in Graves' hyperthyroidism and ophthalmopathy. Study-level findings and limits: Ophthalmopathy was distinguished from stable hyperthyroidism by 13 V-J signatures.

Amplified regions were TCR beta CDR3 sequences from RNA transcripts. The TCR CDR3 was amplified in a first-round RT-PCR using the HTBI primer set. TCRdb reanalysed the multiplex PCR reads using MiXCR and keeps one entry per CDR3 protein. The table has more than 500,000 distinct CDR3 sequences, more than 45% seen once; the top ten hold around 20%. Concerning this clonotype: What it recognizes is unknown.

Exclusion of patients followed from uncontrolled infection, other autoimmune disease, pregnancy or lactation. The diagnostic basis comprised clinical symptoms, serum thyroxine and TRAb, thyroid ultrasound and orbital computed tomography. Between the trimmed V and J ends, which lost 2 bases and 4 bases, there was a span of 11 bases. The CDR3 contains 14 residues. Germline lookup yields CDR1 SGHTA and CDR2 FQGNSA. The sequenced material came from peripheral blood or thyroid tissue (not recorded which). The TCR was taken from an adult woman with Graves' disease, either hyperthyroidism or ophthalmopathy (not recorded which). The J gene is TRBJ1-1, the V gene TRBV7-2; TRBD1 might be the D (6 bases). In DNA, the CDR3 is TGTGCCAGCAGCTTACCGGGGGCGCTCACTGAAGCTTTCTTT. Translation: CASSLPGALTEAFF.